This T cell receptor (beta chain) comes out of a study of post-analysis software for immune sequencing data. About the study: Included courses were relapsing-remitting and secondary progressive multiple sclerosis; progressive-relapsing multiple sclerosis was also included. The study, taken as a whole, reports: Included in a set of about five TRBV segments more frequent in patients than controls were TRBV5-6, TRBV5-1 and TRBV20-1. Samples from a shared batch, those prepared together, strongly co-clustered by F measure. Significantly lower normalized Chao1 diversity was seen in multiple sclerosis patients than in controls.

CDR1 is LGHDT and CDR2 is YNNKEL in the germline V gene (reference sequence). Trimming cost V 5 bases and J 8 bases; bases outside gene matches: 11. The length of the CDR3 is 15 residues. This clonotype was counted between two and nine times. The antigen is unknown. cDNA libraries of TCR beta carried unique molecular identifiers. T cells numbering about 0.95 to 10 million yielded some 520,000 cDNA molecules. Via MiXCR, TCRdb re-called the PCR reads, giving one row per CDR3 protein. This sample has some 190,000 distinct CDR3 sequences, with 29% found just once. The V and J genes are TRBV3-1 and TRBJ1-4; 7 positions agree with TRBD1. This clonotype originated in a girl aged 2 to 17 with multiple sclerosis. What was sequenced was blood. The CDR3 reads CASSSWTGGKEKLFF. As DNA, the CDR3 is TGTGCCAGCAGCTCTTGGACAGGAGGAAAAGAAAAACTGTTTTTT. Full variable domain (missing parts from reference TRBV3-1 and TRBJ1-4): DTAVSQTPKYLVTQMGNDKSIKCEQNLGHDTMYWYKQDSKKFLKIMFSYNNKELIINETVPNRFSPKSPDKAHLNLHINSLELGDSAVYFCASSSWTGGKEKLFFGSGTQLSVL.